This TCR beta chain stems from a study of lymphopenia after photon versus proton radiotherapy. CDR1 and CDR2 (germline): LGHNA, YSLEER. Trimming stripped 0 bases from V and 8 bases from J, with 13 bases between. There are 14 residues in the CDR3. Sequenced by immunoSEQ multiplex PCR; TCRdb stores in-frame clones only, minus some. The repertoire has roughly 30,000 clones, nearly 95% of them found once; the top ten carry 0.55% to 0.9%. On this clone itself: Its target is unknown.

The study's findings and limits: Oligoclonal CD8+ Temra expansion after nadir drove photon patients' diversity drop. Better survival with proton therapy was suggested as possible, not demonstrated. In patients who died, overall survival fell as post-nadir TCR diversity dropped more. Relative stability marked proton patients; photon patients lost diversity and naive cells.

This chain joins TRBV4-3 and TRBJ1-2, with D uncertain. The material was peripheral blood, obtained from a patient treated with photon-based radiotherapy. The sequence derives from a woman aged 45 to 65 with cholangiocarcinoma. The CDR3 bases are TGCGCCAGCAGCCAAGATTTGGGCGGTCGGGGCTACACCTTC. Translation: CASSQDLGGRGYTF.